Below, one T cell receptor beta chain is given with its context. Its antigen remains unidentified. Enrollment shut out patients with autoimmune disease history or systemic immunosuppression. CDR3 size: 14 residues. V lost 4 bases and J lost 1; bases outside the gene matches: 4. Germline CDR1 and CDR2: SGHDT and YYEEEE. The data were produced by immunoSEQ multiplex PCR, yet TCRdb's version contains in-frame clones alone and is incomplete. The sample consists of around 80,000 clones, roughly 87% of them appearing once. The data stem from a study of OX40 agonist ivuxolimab in advanced cancers. Study-wide results and limits: Researchers did not determine the expanded peripheral T cells' antigen specificity. Within 6 weeks, CD4+ and CD8+ blood T cells expanded clonally at 0.1 to 3.0 mg/kg.

This TCR came from an adult with an advanced solid tumor such as melanoma, head and neck, liver or kidney cancer. This chain links TRBV5-6 with TRBJ2-5; 7 positions agree with TRBD1. The sample here was CD4+ or CD8+ T cells sorted from blood, taken in a trial of the OX40 agonist ivuxolimab. The CDR3 is CASSLGQFQETQYF. CDR3 nucleotides: TGTGCCAGCAGCCTGGGACAGTTCCAAGAGACCCAGTACTTC.